This entry concerns a single TCR beta chain. Antigen: not known. Terminally differentiated effector memory CD45RA+ cells were excluded from the naive CD8 cells, which were CD45RO-negative and positively selected for CCR7. Only Caucasian adults living in Nashville, Tennessee served as donors. The CDR3 runs 16 residues. With 5 bases removed from V and 1 base from J, the gap between germline ends came to 18 bases. Germline CDR1 MNHNY, CDR2 SVGAGI (reference sequence). The sample belongs to a study of shared clonotypes between healthy human individuals. Study at large: Each donor contributed plates that comprised three CD4 naive, three CD4 memory, two CD8 naive and one CD8 memory.

Notes on the study in general: Naive subsets generally had larger estimated richness than memory subsets.

TCRdb's table, derived via immunoSEQ multiplex PCR, lists solely in-frame clones and lacks some. The repertoire holds about 2.1 million clones, with just under 95% as singletons. The TCR originated in a man younger than 35 in good health. Some clones in this sample may be carry-over from other donors' samples. The chain recombines TRBV6-6 with TRBJ2-7; tentative D call: TRBD2 (5 bases). Sequencing was carried out using naive CD8+ T cells from PBMCs. CDR3 DNA sequence: TGTGCCAGCAGTCCTCGGGTCCTTGAGGGTTCCTACGAGCAGTACTTC. It is translated as CASSPRVLEGSYEQYF.